These 15 T cell receptor beta chains came from one sample sequenced in a study of blood T cells in healthy people across ages. The authors ran a second PCR of roughly 6 to 12 cycles using a sample-barcoded 5' primer and a J-beta primer mix. MiXCR, applied by TCRdb to the 5' RACE reads, yields one record per CDR3 protein. The profile shows roughly 900,000 distinct CDR3 sequences, more than 25% of them singletons. The sequenced sample was blood. These receptors were obtained from a woman aged 80 or over in good health.

With respect to this clonotype: A much larger clone is a single base away; this may be a read error. The chain is built from TRBV6-1 and TRBJ2-5, with a possible D match to TRBD2 (6 bases). This CDR3 is built from 13 residues. Germline V lookup: CDR1 MNHNS, CDR2 SASEGT. The DNA of the CDR3 is TGTGCCAGCAGTGGGGGGACTCAAGGGACCCAGTACTTC. It translates to CASSGGTQGTQYF.

This clonotype was counted a few times. The chain carries TRBV20-1 and TRBJ1-5, with 7 bases lining up with TRBD1. This CDR3 contains 14 residues. V lost 0 bases and J lost 4; bases outside the gene matches: 3. Germline CDR1 and CDR2: DFQATT and SNEGSKA (reference sequence). The CDR3 protein is CSARDGTANQPQHF. CDR3 sequence (DNA): TGCAGTGCTAGAGACGGGACAGCGAATCAGCCCCAGCATTTT.

V is TRBV28 and J is TRBJ2-1; 9 bases line up with TRBD1. The CDR3 has 16 amino acids. With V trimmed by 0 bases and J by 7 bases, 7 bases remained unmatched. Germline lookup yields CDR1 MDHEN and CDR2 SYDVKM. CDR3 sequence reads: CASSLWGTGKWNEQFF. For the CDR3, the DNA is TGTGCCAGCAGTTTATGGGGGACAGGGAAGTGGAATGAGCAGTTCTTC.

This chain joins TRBV5-1 and TRBJ1-4; 9 positions agree with TRBD1. Trimming removed 0 bases from V and 8 bases from J; junction bases left unmatched: 11. CDR1 SGHRS and CDR2 YFSETQ come from the germline V gene. CDR3 size: 17 residues. In nucleotides, the CDR3 is TGCGCCAGCAGCTTGGATAGGTCCGGGACAGGGAACGAAAAACTGTTTTTT. Its protein is CASSLDRSGTGNEKLFF.

In this sample, this clonotype turned up many times. This chain connects TRBV11-2 to TRBJ1-4; 8 bases are shared with TRBD1. V was clipped by 2 bases and J by 3 bases; unmatched bases: 8. The germline CDR1 and CDR2 sequences are SGHAT and FQNNGV. This CDR3 has 17 amino acids. CDR3 residues: CASSLLVQGAANEKLFF. The CDR3 DNA is TGTGCCAGCAGCTTACTAGTCCAGGGGGCGGCTAATGAAAAACTGTTTTTT.

The chain uses TRBV6-2 or TRBV6-3 and TRBJ2-2, with TRBD1 matching over 7 bases. Germline CDR1 is MNHEY and CDR2 is SVGEGT. Losses at the gene ends were 7 bases for V and 5 bases for J; bases not matched to a gene: 10. CDR3 length equals 15 residues. The CDR3 nucleotides are TGTGCCAGCAATCGGGGACAGCATGGTACCGGGGAGCTGTTTTTT. Residues: CASNRGQHGTGELFF.

In regard to this clonotype: A much bigger clone sits one base away, suggesting this may be a read error. This chain links TRBV27 with TRBJ2-5, with TRBD2 matching over 7 bases. This CDR3 is built from 15 residues. Germline CDR1 MNHEY, CDR2 SMNVEV (reference sequence). V lost 5 bases and J lost 7; bases outside the gene matches: 13. The CDR3 nucleotides read TGTGCCAGCAGTCCTTTCCTCTACGGCGGGGGGACCCAGTACTTC. Encoded protein: CASSPFLYGGGTQYF.

This chain joins TRBV28 and TRBJ1-2; TRBD1 matches at 10 bases. This CDR3 contains 18 residues. The germline V gene encodes CDR1 MDHEN and CDR2 SYDVKM. J was trimmed by 2 bases and V by 4 bases; bases with no gene match: 13. Here the CDR3 reads CASSSYRDRGSRNYGYTF. CDR3 bases: TGTGCCAGCAGTTCGTACCGGGACAGGGGTAGCCGAAACTATGGCTACACCTTC.

Regarding this clonotype: This may be a read error: a much more frequent sequence differs by one nucleotide. The chain employs TRBV2 and TRBJ2-5; 9 nucleotides match TRBD1. Germline V gives CDR1 SNHLY, CDR2 FYNNEI. There are 15 residues in the CDR3. The CDR3: CASSWTGAYQETRYF. CDR3 DNA sequence: TGTGCCAGCAGTTGGACAGGGGCCTACCAAGAGACCCGGTACTTC.

The chain has TRBV7-2 and TRBJ2-1; 9 nucleotides match TRBD2. The J call may be wrong; the DNA end is better matched by TRBJ2-7. The germline gives CDR1 SGHTA, CDR2 FQGNSA. The CDR3 sequence is 17 residues long. DNA for the CDR3: TGTGCCAGCAGCTTAGCCTTTCTAGCGGGAAAGTGCAATGAGCAGTACTTC. It translates to CASSLAFLAGKCNEQYF.

With respect to this clonotype: A much larger clone lies one base from this, so it may be a read error. The rearrangement joins TRBV28 to TRBJ2-5; D ambiguous. Germline loops: CDR1 MDHEN, CDR2 SYDVKM. The CDR3 contains 13 residues. The V gene lost 3 bases and the J gene lost 2 bases, with 7 bases spanning the gap. CDR3 sequence (DNA): TGTGCCAGCAGTTTTTACGGGCAAGAGACCCAGTACTTC. This encodes CASSFYGQETQYF. Combining the CDR3 with reference TRBV28 and TRBJ2-5 gives the whole variable domain DVKVTQSSRYLVKRTGEKVFLECVQDMDHENMFWYRQDPGLGLRLIYFSYDVKMKEKGDIPEGYSVSREKKERFSLILESASTNQTSMYLCASSFYGQETQYFGPGTRLLVL.

CDR3 sequence: CASNVGGRYEQYF. The CDR3 DNA sequence: TGTGCCAGCAATGTTGGGGGGCGGTACGAGCAGTACTTC. The chain recombines TRBV28 with TRBJ2-7; D may match TRBD1 or TRBD2 (6 bases each). Germline loops: CDR1 MDHEN, CDR2 SYDVKM. Trimming took 7 bases from V and 4 from J, leaving 14 bases between them. This CDR3 has 13 residues.

The V and J genes are TRBV4-2 and TRBJ2-3; D is perhaps TRBD1 or TRBD2 (5 bases each). The V end lost 2 bases, the J end lost 0 bases, and 15 bases lay between the germline ends. Germline V gene sequence: CDR1 LGHNA, CDR2 YNFKEQ. The CDR3 is 17 amino acids. As DNA, the CDR3 is TGTGCCAGCAGCCAACTGTCAGGGAGAACTAGCACAGATACGCAGTATTTT. Translating gives CASSQLSGRTSTDTQYF.

This clonotype occurred once. V gene TRBV27 combines with J gene TRBJ1-1; D is uncertain. The V end was cut by 0 bases, the J end by 2 bases, with 7 bases between. From germline, CDR1 is MNHEY and CDR2 SMNVEV (reference sequence). The CDR3 loop spans 14 amino acids. The CDR3 DNA reads TGTGCCAGCAGTTTATCGTTACACAACACTGAAGCTTTCTTT. This codes for CASSLSLHNTEAFF.

The genes are TRBV5-4 and TRBJ2-1; D is unclear. Matching the DNA end better, TRBJ2-7 makes the J call doubtful. This CDR3 region has 13 residues. The germline gives CDR1 SGHNT, CDR2 YYREEE (reference sequence). CDR3 in amino acids: CANTDPVYNEQYF. The CDR3 DNA is TGTGCCAATACGGACCCAGTTTACAATGAGCAGTACTTC.